This entry lists 22 T cell receptor beta chains sequenced from one sample in a study of cytomegalovirus exposure and HLA in healthy donors. Both 60 Vbeta primers and 13 Jbeta primers went into the PCR. Method: immunoSEQ multiplex PCR; TCRdb's copy keeps in-frame clones and lacks some. Seen here are 250,000 to 350,000 clones, 80% observed once, and the top ten hold roughly 0.31%. Sequencing input: PBMCs. The source is a girl between 2 and 10 years old in good health and CMV-seronegative.

The chain is built from TRBV6-1 and TRBJ1-2, with D maybe TRBD1 (5 bases). The CDR3 totals 16 residues. V was trimmed by 2 bases and J by 8 bases, leaving 21 bases between them. Germline loops: CDR1 MNHNS, CDR2 SASEGT. CDR3 DNA: TGTGCCAGCAGTGAACTAACCCACTCCCCAGGGTACGGCTACACCTTC. Protein: CASSELTHSPGYGYTF.

The chain is built from TRBV7-3 and TRBJ1-6, with D perhaps TRBD1 (6 bases). The length of the CDR3 is 14 residues. The germline V gene encodes CDR1 SGHTA and CDR2 FQGTGA. The ends were cut back, 5 bases at V and 7 bases at J, with 12 bases in the middle. DNA for the CDR3: TGTGCCAGCAGCCCCGGGGGGCGAAATTCACCCCTCCACTTT. Protein: CASSPGGRNSPLHF.

This sequence joins TRBV7-6 and TRBJ2-7; 8 nucleotides agree with TRBD1. V trimming: 4 bases; J trimming: 2 bases; junction bases outside the gene matches: 4. The CDR3 consists of 14 residues. Germline V lookup: CDR1 SGHVS, CDR2 FNYEAQ. CDR3 region: CASSSGTGPYEQYF. The CDR3 DNA reads TGTGCCAGCAGCTCCGGGACAGGCCCCTACGAGCAGTACTTC.

This clone was counted once. The chain links TRBV5-8 to TRBJ1-2; D unresolved. The V gene's germline CDR1 is SGHTS and CDR2 YDEGEE. The CDR3 sequence is 11 residues long. With 1 base removed from V and 8 bases from J, the gap between germline ends came to 6 bases. The CDR3 DNA follows: TGTGCCAGCAGCTTGATTGTAGGCTACACCTTC. As protein: CASSLIVGYTF.

V usage is TRBV7-8 and J usage is TRBJ2-1, with D possibly being TRBD2 (6 bases). Trimming pared 1 base from V and 8 bases from J, leaving 21 bases between. Germline CDR1 and CDR2: SGHVS and FQNEAQ. This CDR3 contains 17 residues. The DNA for the CDR3 is TGTGCCAGCAGCTTAGATGGCCGGGACTGGTCCGACGATGAGCAGTTCTTC. This codes for CASSLDGRDWSDDEQFF.

This clone was counted a single time. The chain combines TRBV5-4 with TRBJ2-1; 7 bases map to TRBD2. V was pared by 4 bases and J by 5 bases, with 9 bases of the junction left unmatched. The germline gives CDR1 SGHNT, CDR2 YYREEE (reference sequence). The CDR3 is 15 amino acids. This CDR3 is CASSATSRLNNEQFF. CDR3 in DNA: TGTGCCAGCAGCGCGACTAGCAGACTAAACAATGAGCAGTTCTTC.

A few counts support this clone. V usage is TRBV29-1 and J usage is TRBJ1-2; D is unresolved. The CDR3 runs 12 residues. Trimming removed 4 bases at V and 7 bases at J, with 13 bases between. CDR1 and CDR2 (germline): SQVTM, ANQGSEA. DNA of the CDR3: TGCAGCGTTGTGGCGGGTAGGGCTGGCTACACCTTC. Protein sequence: CSVVAGRAGYTF.

This clone appeared a single time. The genes are TRBV7-6 and TRBJ2-7; no definite D call. Per the germline V gene, CDR1 is SGHVS and CDR2 is FNYEAQ. Between the trimmed V and J ends, which lost 3 bases and 6 bases, there was a span of 15 bases. CDR3 length: 14 residues. The CDR3 protein is CASSFKVSTFEQYF. The CDR3 region has the DNA TGTGCCAGCAGCTTTAAAGTGTCAACTTTCGAGCAGTACTTC.

V and J are TRBV6-5 and TRBJ2-3; tentatively, D is TRBD2 (5 bases). Germline V gene lookup returns CDR1 MNHEY and CDR2 SVGAGI. The V end was cut by 2 bases, the J end by 3 bases, with 12 bases between. CDR3 length: 15 residues. The CDR3 coding sequence is TGTGCCAGCAGTTACGTGGCGGGTTGGACAGATACGCAGTATTTT. This encodes CASSYVAGWTDTQYF.

The rearrangement joins TRBV9 to TRBJ2-7, with 8 bases fitting TRBD2. V gave up 2 bases and J gave up 3 bases; unmatched junction bases: 4. CDR3 length equals 14 residues. The V gene's germline CDR1 is SGDLS and CDR2 YYNGEE. CDR3 in amino acids: CASSVSGLGYEQYF. The CDR3 DNA reads TGTGCCAGCAGCGTTTCGGGACTAGGCTACGAGCAGTACTTC.

The V call is TRBV10-3, the J call TRBJ1-3; D is possibly TRBD1 (6 bases). This CDR3 spans 13 amino acids. V was trimmed by 6 bases and J by 7 bases, leaving 13 bases between them. CDR1 is ENHRY, CDR2 SYGVKD, per germline. CDR3 protein: CAISRDTRNTIYF. The CDR3 coding sequence is TGTGCCATCAGCCGGGACACTAGGAACACCATATATTTT.

This clone was counted a single time. The V gene is TRBV5-6, the J gene TRBJ2-7, with 8 bases identical to TRBD1. Per the germline V gene, CDR1 is SGHDT and CDR2 is YYEEEE. J was trimmed by 5 bases and V by 4 bases; bases with no gene match: 5. The CDR3 consists of 13 residues. Here the CDR3 reads CASSQGARHEQYF. The CDR3 DNA sequence: TGTGCCAGCAGCCAGGGGGCCAGGCACGAGCAGTACTTC.

This clone appeared a few times. CDR3 sequence: CASSELTGNTEAFF. The CDR3 DNA reads as TGTGCCAGTAGTGAACTGACAGGGAACACTGAAGCTTTCTTT. The V and J genes are TRBV19 and TRBJ1-1, with D perhaps matching TRBD1 (6 bases). Germline CDR1 reads LNHDA; CDR2 reads SQIVND (reference sequence). This CDR3 is 14 amino acids long. The V gene lost 5 bases and the J gene lost 1 base, with 11 bases spanning the gap. Full variable domain (rest looked up from reference TRBV19 and TRBJ1-1): DGGITQSPKYLFRKEGQNVTLSCEQNLNHDAMYWYRQDPGQGLRLIYYSQIVNDFQKGDIAEGYSVSREKKESFPLTVTSAQKNPTAFYLCASSELTGNTEAFFGQGTRLTVV.

The genes are TRBV28 and TRBJ2-7; D is undetermined. Germline V gene data show CDR1 as MDHEN and CDR2 as SYDVKM. The CDR3 extends over 12 amino acids. Trimming pared 6 bases from V and 2 bases from J, leaving 8 bases between. The CDR3 region has the DNA TGTGCCAGCAGGTCCACAACCTACGAGCAGTACTTC. This translates into CASRSTTYEQYF. Full variable domain (rest looked up from reference TRBV28 and TRBJ2-7): DVKVTQSSRYLVKRTGEKVFLECVQDMDHENMFWYRQDPGLGLRLIYFSYDVKMKEKGDIPEGYSVSREKKERFSLILESASTNQTSMYLCASRSTTYEQYFGPGTRLTVT.

This chain links TRBV23-1 with TRBJ1-2; the D gene is possibly TRBD1 (6 bases). TRBV23-1 is an ORF; its function is uncertain. This CDR3 is built from 20 residues. The V and J ends lost 0 bases and 5 bases respectively, with 28 bases between them. CDR3 bases: TGCGCCAGCAGTCAATCTTCGGGGTATGGGGGGCTACCGGGAGGTTATGGCTACACCTTC. Translated, it gives CASSQSSGYGGLPGGYGYTF.

The chain is built from TRBV19 and TRBJ2-6; perhaps TRBD1 as D (6 bases). This CDR3 has 16 amino acids. Germline V gives CDR1 LNHDA, CDR2 SQIVND (reference sequence). V lost 6 bases and J lost 0, with 12 bases in between. The CDR3 loop reads CASRDREASGANVLTF. The CDR3 region has the DNA TGTGCCAGTAGGGACAGAGAAGCCTCTGGGGCCAACGTCCTGACTTTC.

This chain joins TRBV2 and TRBJ1-1; 9 nucleotides align to TRBD1. The trim removed 10 bases at V and 7 bases at J, leaving 16 bases unmatched. The CDR3 is 15 amino acids. Germline V lookup: CDR1 SNHLY, CDR2 FYNNEI. For the CDR3, the DNA is TGTGCCAACCCCGGGACAGGGCCGTTCGGAGGTGAAGCTTTCTTT. Its protein product is CANPGTGPFGGEAFF.

As for this clone: Other DNA sequences within the sample encode an identical CDR3. The CDR3 sequence: CSVADNEQFF. The CDR3 DNA is TGCAGCGTTGCCGACAATGAGCAGTTCTTC. The rearrangement uses TRBV29-1 and TRBJ2-1; no definite D call. Germline assignment: CDR1 SQVTM and CDR2 ANQGSEA. CDR3 length: 10 amino acids. V was cut by 4 bases and J by 5 bases, with 3 bases left in between.

The chain recombines TRBV6-6 with TRBJ1-5, with 9 bases that match TRBD1. CDR1 and CDR2 (germline): MNHNY, SVGAGI (reference sequence). This CDR3 comprises 16 residues. J was trimmed by 6 bases and V by 2 bases; bases with no gene match: 8. Written as DNA, the CDR3 is TGTGCCAGCAGTTACACACAGGGGGCGGTGAGTCAGCCCCAGCATTTT. Its protein product is CASSYTQGAVSQPQHF.

The chain combines TRBV5-1 with TRBJ1-3; 10 bases align to TRBD1. The germline V gene encodes CDR1 SGHRS and CDR2 YFSETQ. V trimming: 4 bases; J trimming: 2 bases; junction bases outside the gene matches: 6. This CDR3 comprises 16 residues. CDR3 sequence: CASSPWTGGAGNTIYF. CDR3 coding DNA: TGCGCCAGCAGCCCCTGGACAGGGGGGGCTGGAAACACCATATATTTT.

This clone was picked up one time. The gene calls are TRBV2 and TRBJ2-3; TRBD2 aligns across 9 bases. The V gene end was trimmed by 7 bases and the J gene end by 7 bases; junction bases not matched to a gene: 12. Germline V gives CDR1 SNHLY, CDR2 FYNNEI. This CDR3 is 15 amino acids long. CDR3 residues: CASTERGGGGHTQYF. The CDR3 DNA reads as TGTGCCAGCACCGAAAGGGGCGGGGGGGGTCATACGCAGTATTTT.

The rearrangement links TRBV7-6 to TRBJ1-6; D is uncertain. Trimming pared 4 bases from V and 6 bases from J, leaving 7 bases between. Germline-derived CDR1 and CDR2 are SGHVS and FNYEAQ. The CDR3 is 13 amino acids. The CDR3 nucleotides are TGTGCCAGCAGCTGGAGTAGTAATTCACCCCTCCACTTT. Encoded protein: CASSWSSNSPLHF.